This passage covers 5 T cell receptor beta chains from one sample sequenced in a study of T cell responses to AZD1222 COVID-19 vaccine. TCRdb's table, derived via immunoSEQ multiplex PCR, lists solely in-frame clones and lacks some. The repertoire holds some 130,000 clones, approximately 91% seen once, with roughly 6% in the top ten. The sample here was peripheral blood, taken on day 0 of AZD1222 vaccination. The receptors were sampled from an adult in good health.

This rearrangement joins TRBV7-2 to TRBJ2-1, with 8 bases aligning to TRBD1. Germline V lookup: CDR1 SGHTA, CDR2 FQGNSA. V gave up 5 bases and J gave up 0 bases; unmatched junction bases: 9. The CDR3 has 17 amino acids. The CDR3 region has the DNA TGTGCCAGCAGCACCCCAAGGACAGGGAGCTCCTACAATGAGCAGTTCTTC. Translated: CASSTPRTGSSYNEQFF.

This rearrangement joins TRBV19 to TRBJ1-1; D is unresolved. The CDR3 is 14 amino acids. V shed 7 bases and J shed 0 bases, with 12 bases lying between them. The germline gives CDR1 LNHDA, CDR2 SQIVND (reference sequence). The CDR3 sequence: CASTPGGVNTEAFF. The CDR3 bases are TGTGCCAGTACTCCTGGCGGGGTGAACACTGAAGCTTTCTTT.

The chain joins TRBV5-1 to TRBJ2-2; possibly TRBD1 for D (5 bases). Germline V CDR1 and CDR2: SGHRS, YFSETQ. The CDR3 covers 14 residues. Trimming took off 0 bases at V and 4 bases at J, with 7 bases between the two ends. CDR3 DNA sequence: TGCGCCAGCAGCTTGGCAGGGTTCACCGGGGAGCTGTTTTTT. As protein: CASSLAGFTGELFF.

The chain couples TRBV25-1 to TRBJ1-2, with TRBD1 as a possible D gene (6 bases). Trimming removed 4 bases at V and 0 bases at J, with 15 bases between. CDR1 MGHDK and CDR2 SYGVNS come from the germline V gene. This CDR3 has 16 residues. CDR3 coding DNA: TGTGCCAGCAGTGTTACAAACAGGGAATCTAACTATGGCTACACCTTC. This encodes CASSVTNRESNYGYTF.

The CDR3 sequence: CASSPLTVVSAGYTF. The CDR3 bases are TGTGCCAGCTCACCACTTACCGTTGTGTCCGCTGGCTACACCTTC. The gene calls are TRBV18 and TRBJ1-2; no clear D gene. V shed 1 base and J shed 7 bases, with 16 bases lying between them. The germline V gene encodes CDR1 KGHSH and CDR2 LQKENI. This CDR3 comprises 15 residues.